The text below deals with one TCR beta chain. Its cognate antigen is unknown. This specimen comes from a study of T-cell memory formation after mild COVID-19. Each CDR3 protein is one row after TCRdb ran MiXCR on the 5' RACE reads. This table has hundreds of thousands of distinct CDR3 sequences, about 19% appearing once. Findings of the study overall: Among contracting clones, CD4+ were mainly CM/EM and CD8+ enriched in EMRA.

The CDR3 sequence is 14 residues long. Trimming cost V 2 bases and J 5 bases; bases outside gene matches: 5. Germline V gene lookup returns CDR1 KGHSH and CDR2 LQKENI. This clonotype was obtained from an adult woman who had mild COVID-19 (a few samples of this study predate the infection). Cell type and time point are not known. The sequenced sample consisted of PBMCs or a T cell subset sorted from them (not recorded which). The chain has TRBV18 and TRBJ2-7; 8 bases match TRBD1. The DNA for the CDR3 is TGTGCCAGCTCACCATATACGACAGGGGACGAGCAGTACTTC. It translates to CASSPYTTGDEQYF.